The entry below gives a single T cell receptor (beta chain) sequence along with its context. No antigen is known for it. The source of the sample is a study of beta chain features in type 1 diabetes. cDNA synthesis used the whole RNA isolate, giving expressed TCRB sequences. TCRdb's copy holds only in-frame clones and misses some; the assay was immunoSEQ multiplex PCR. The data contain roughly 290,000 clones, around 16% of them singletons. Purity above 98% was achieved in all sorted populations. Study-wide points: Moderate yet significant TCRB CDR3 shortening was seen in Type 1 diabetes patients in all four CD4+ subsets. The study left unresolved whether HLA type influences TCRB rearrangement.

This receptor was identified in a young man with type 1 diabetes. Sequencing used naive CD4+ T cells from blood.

The CDR3 spells CASSPGTVRGGELFF. In nucleotides, the CDR3 is TGTGCCAGCAGCCCCGGGACTGTAAGGGGCGGGGAGCTGTTTTTT. The gene calls are TRBV11-2 and TRBJ2-2, with D maybe TRBD2 (6 bases). From germline, CDR1 is SGHAT and CDR2 FQNNGV. Trimming cost V 5 bases and J 7 bases, with 17 bases left between them. The CDR3 spans 15 residues. Combining the CDR3 with reference TRBV11-2 and TRBJ2-2 gives the whole variable domain EAGVAQSPRYKIIEKRQSVAFWCNPISGHATLYWYQQILGQGPKLLIQFQNNGVVDDSQLPKDRFSAERLKGVDSTLKIQPAKLEDSAVYLCASSPGTVRGGELFFGEGSRLTVL.